This T cell receptor beta chain appears in the sequencing data of a study of T cell repertoires in cytomegalovirus infection. The junction had 3 bases not matched to a gene; V was cut back by 7 bases and J by 3 bases. The germline V gene encodes CDR1 MNHEY and CDR2 SVGAGI. This CDR3 spans 14 amino acids. One entry per CDR3 protein, called by TCRdb with MiXCR from the reads. The sample holds approximately 550,000 distinct CDR3 sequences, 16% seen once. The J gene is TRBJ1-4, the V gene TRBV6-5, with 9 positions matching TRBD1. The sample comprised CD8+ T cells from PBMCs. The receptor was derived from a human donor in good health (CMV status not recorded). Some clones in this sample may be carry-over from other donors' samples. CDR3 sequence reads: CASKGQGANEKLFF. As DNA, the CDR3 is TGTGCCAGCAAGGGACAGGGAGCTAATGAAAAACTGTTTTTT.